The 29 T cell receptor beta chains below all came from one sample that was sequenced in a study of post-analysis software for immune sequencing data. Overall study findings and caveats: The study found TRBV5-6, TRBV5-1 and TRBV20-1 among several TRBV segments more frequent in patients than controls.

Unique molecular identifiers were present in the TCR beta cDNA libraries. MiXCR, run by TCRdb on the PCR reads, gives a single entry per CDR3 protein. The data contain roughly 580,000 distinct CDR3 sequences, roughly 46% of them seen just once; the ten biggest clones take up about 1.8%. Their antigen targets remain unknown. Input material: blood. Receptors originate from a girl aged 10 to 17 with multiple sclerosis.

The chain recombines TRBV25-1 with TRBJ1-4, with D tentatively TRBD1 (5 bases). With 3 bases removed from V and 5 bases from J, the gap between germline ends came to 13 bases. This CDR3 is built from 15 residues. CDR1 is MGHDK, CDR2 SYGVNS, per germline. The CDR3 coding sequence is TGTGCCAGCAGTGATACCGGGACCGGAAATGAAAAACTGTTTTTT. As protein: CASSDTGTGNEKLFF. Based on the CDR3 plus reference TRBV25-1 and TRBJ1-4, the full variable domain is EADIYQTPRYLVIGTGKKITLECSQTMGHDKMYWYQQDPGMELHLIHYSYGVNSTEKGDLSSESTVSRIRTEHFPLTLESARPSHTSQYLCASSDTGTGNEKLFFGSGTQLSVL.

This clonotype occurred a few times. The rearrangement uses TRBV5-1 and TRBJ2-5; D ambiguous. The germline V gene encodes CDR1 SGHRS and CDR2 YFSETQ. The V end was cut by 0 bases, the J end by 1 base, with 10 bases between. The CDR3 covers 15 residues. CDR3 coding DNA: TGCGCCAGCAGCTTGGGGCCGACTTTCCAAGAGACCCAGTACTTC. This codes for CASSLGPTFQETQYF.

This clonotype turned up a few times. The chain links TRBV10-3 to TRBJ2-1; 11 bases line up with TRBD1. V lost 2 bases to trimming and J lost 8 bases; unmatched junction nucleotides: 20. Per the germline V gene, CDR1 is ENHRY and CDR2 is SYGVKD. CDR3 length: 20 residues. CDR3 in amino acids: CAISELRGEMGQGVWDEQFF. CDR3 sequence (DNA): TGTGCCATCAGTGAGCTGAGAGGGGAAATGGGACAGGGGGTTTGGGATGAGCAGTTCTTC.

The chain carries TRBV5-1 and TRBJ2-5, with 7 nucleotides matching TRBD1. V gave up 4 bases and J gave up 4 bases; unmatched junction bases: 10. CDR3 length: 15 amino acids. Germline assignment: CDR1 SGHRS and CDR2 YFSETQ. CDR3 in DNA: TGCGCCAGCAGCCCTGGGACAGAAAAAACAGAGACCCAGTACTTC. This translates into CASSPGTEKTETQYF. Drawing the rest from reference TRBV5-1 and TRBJ2-5, the complete variable domain is KAGVTQTPRYLIKTRGQQVTLSCSPISGHRSVSWYQQTPGQGLQFLFEYFSETQRNKGNFPGRFSGRQFSNSRSEMNVSTLELGDSALYLCASSPGTEKTETQYFGPGTRLLVL.

At least ten counts were recorded for this clonotype. This sequence joins TRBV3-1 and TRBJ1-2; 7 nucleotides agree with TRBD1. After removal of 5 bases from V and 1 base from J, the junction contained 1 base not matched to a gene. In germline, CDR1 is LGHDT, CDR2 YNNKEL (reference sequence). CDR3 length: 13 amino acids. The chain's CDR3 is CASSGQVNYGYTF. The DNA of the CDR3 is TGTGCCAGCAGCGGACAGGTTAACTATGGCTACACCTTC.

This clonotype has a handful of counts. The rearrangement uses TRBV12-3 or TRBV12-4 and TRBJ2-5; D call uncertain. V was trimmed by 5 bases and J by 5 bases, leaving 9 bases between them. There are 12 residues in the CDR3. The CDR3 loop reads CASSISKETQYF. The CDR3 nucleotides are TGTGCCAGCAGTATCTCGAAGGAGACCCAGTACTTC.

This clonotype was counted only a few times. The genes are TRBV20-1 and TRBJ2-3, with 9 nucleotides matching TRBD1. After removal of 5 bases from V and 1 base from J, the junction contained 13 bases not matched to a gene. In germline, CDR1 is DFQATT, CDR2 SNEGSKA (reference sequence). The CDR3 loop spans 17 amino acids. CDR3 loop: CSARFGWGQGGTDTQYF. The CDR3 coding sequence is TGCAGTGCTCGCTTCGGGTGGGGACAGGGTGGCACAGATACGCAGTATTTT.

Turning to this clonotype: One end of the junction does not line up with germline, which may come from a read error. This chain uses TRBV20-1 with TRBJ2-3; D may be TRBD1 (6 bases). Germline CDR1 and CDR2: DFQATT and SNEGSKA (reference sequence). The CDR3 is made up of 14 amino acids. DNA of the CDR3: TGCAGTGCTAGAGTGGGGGCGTTGGGGGATAGGCAGTATTTT. Translating gives CSARVGALGDRQYF.

This chain links TRBV20-1 with TRBJ2-3; possible D gene TRBD2, 5 bases. There are 11 residues in the CDR3. Germline V CDR1 and CDR2: DFQATT, SNEGSKA (reference sequence). Trimming took 6 bases from V and 7 from J, leaving 11 bases between them. The CDR3, as DNA: TGCAGTGCCTTTTGGGAGAATACGCAGTATTTT. Translated, it gives CSAFWENTQYF.

This chain joins TRBV12-3 or TRBV12-4 and TRBJ1-2; D gene ambiguous. CDR3 size: 12 residues. The ends were cut back, 7 bases at V and 4 bases at J, with 10 bases in the middle. The CDR3 here is CASTLRGYGYTF. The CDR3 region has the DNA TGTGCCAGCACCCTTCGGGGCTATGGCTACACCTTC.

This clonotype was seen only a few times. The chain couples TRBV20-1 to TRBJ2-3; D not certain. Germline V gene data show CDR1 as DFQATT and CDR2 as SNEGSKA (reference sequence). With 3 bases removed from V and 2 bases from J, the gap between germline ends came to 18 bases. This CDR3 is built from 16 residues. CDR3 nucleotide sequence: TGCAGTGCTAGTGGGGAAGCTCGGAGAGTCACAGATACGCAGTATTTT. Its protein is CSASGEARRVTDTQYF.

This clonotype was recorded a few times. The chain links TRBV12-3 or TRBV12-4 to TRBJ1-2; D gene ambiguous. Between the trimmed V and J ends, which lost 5 bases and 4 bases, there was a span of 14 bases. The CDR3 has 14 amino acids. The DNA for the CDR3 is TGTGCCAGCAGTCTCGGGAGGGTAGGCTATGGCTACACCTTC. Protein: CASSLGRVGYGYTF.

This clonotype was seen a few times. This sequence joins TRBV6-5 and TRBJ1-4, with 9 bases lining up with TRBD1. V was pared by 2 bases and J by 6 bases, with 4 bases of the junction left unmatched. The CDR3 covers 15 residues. Germline CDR1 is MNHEY and CDR2 is SVGAGI. In nucleotides, the CDR3 is TGTGCCAGCAGTTACACAGGACAGGGGTATGAAAAACTGTTTTTT. Translation gives CASSYTGQGYEKLFF.

Regarding this clonotype: Given a much more abundant clone one base away, this may be a read error. The chain uses TRBV20-1 and TRBJ2-3, with TRBD1 identical over 8 bases. Germline values: CDR1 DFQATT, CDR2 SNEGSKA (reference sequence). This CDR3 is 14 amino acids long. CDR3: CNAVRQGKTDTQYF. DNA of the CDR3: TGCAATGCTGTTAGACAGGGGAAGACAGATACGCAGTATTTT.

The rearrangement links TRBV12-3 or TRBV12-4 to TRBJ1-1; perhaps TRBD1 as D (5 bases). The CDR3 has 13 residues. The V end lost 1 base, the J end lost 11 bases, and 14 bases lay between the germline ends. As DNA, the CDR3 is TGTGCCAGCAGTTTAGAAGGGGCTCAGAGCGCTTTCTTT. The encoded protein is CASSLEGAQSAFF.

About this clonotype itself: A junction end diverges from the germline sequence, so it may reflect a read error. The gene calls are TRBV12-3 or TRBV12-4 and TRBJ2-3; the match to TRBD2 covers 12 bases. The CDR3 runs to 21 residues. CDR3 DNA sequence: TGTGCCAGCAGTTTAGCGCGGGCTAGCGGGGGGGACGTGCGCGACACAGATGTGCAGTATTTC. It is translated as CASSLARASGGDVRDTDVQYF.

This clonotype was observed a handful of times. This chain joins TRBV4-1 and TRBJ2-7; D is uncertain. The V and J ends lost 0 bases and 2 bases respectively, with 5 bases between them. The CDR3 is made up of 13 amino acids. Per germline, CDR1 MGHRA and CDR2 YSYEKL. Here the CDR3 reads CASSQELPYEQYF. CDR3 DNA: TGCGCCAGCAGCCAAGAATTACCCTACGAGCAGTACTTC.

The rearrangement links TRBV7-9 to TRBJ1-2; D gene unclear. Germline-derived CDR1 and CDR2 are SEHNR and FQNEAQ (reference sequence). Deletions cut 1 base from V and 0 bases from J, with 6 bases between. This CDR3 spans 14 amino acids. DNA of the CDR3: TGTGCCAGCAGCTTAGACATGACTAACTATGGCTACACCTTC. Amino acids: CASSLDMTNYGYTF. Based on the CDR3 plus reference TRBV7-9 and TRBJ1-2, the full variable domain is DTGVSQNPRHKITKRGQNVTFRCDPISEHNRLYWYRQTLGQGPEFLTYFQNEAQLEKSRLLSDRFSAERPKGSFSTLEIQRTEQGDSAMYLCASSLDMTNYGYTFGSGTRLTVV.

This chain connects TRBV7-6 to TRBJ1-1; D remains ambiguous. The CDR3 has 14 amino acids. V gave up 5 bases and J gave up 5 bases, with 15 bases separating them. Per germline, CDR1 SGHVS and CDR2 FNYEAQ. The CDR3 DNA reads as TGTGCCAGCAGCCCCGGTGTCACCGGGACTGAAGCTTTCTTT. Amino acids: CASSPGVTGTEAFF.

This sequence joins TRBV20-1 and TRBJ2-1, with a possible D match to TRBD2 (6 bases). This CDR3 has 11 amino acids. The V end lost 1 base, the J end lost 12 bases, and 10 bases lay between the germline ends. From germline, CDR1 is DFQATT and CDR2 SNEGSKA (reference sequence). The CDR3 region is CSARGLGVQFF. The DNA for the CDR3 is TGCAGTGCTAGAGGACTAGGTGTGCAGTTCTTC.

The V and J genes are TRBV12-3 or TRBV12-4 and TRBJ1-2; 7 bases are a match to TRBD1. The CDR3 runs to 16 residues. The V gene end was trimmed by 3 bases and the J gene end by 7 bases; junction bases not matched to a gene: 14. This CDR3 is CASSFGGRRQGSGYTF. The CDR3 coding sequence is TGTGCCAGCAGTTTCGGAGGACGAAGACAGGGTTCTGGCTACACCTTC.

This clonotype was detected only a few times. The chain uses TRBV12-3 or TRBV12-4 and TRBJ2-4; the D is unclear. TRBJ2-7 explains the end of the DNA better; the J call may be wrong. This CDR3 comprises 13 residues. The CDR3 nucleotides read TGTGCCAGCAGCCCCTCCCTTAGGTACGAGCAGTACTTC. It translates to CASSPSLRYEQYF.

The chain couples TRBV11-2 to TRBJ2-5; D uncertain. V was cut by 5 bases and J by 0 bases, with 16 bases left in between. The CDR3 has 16 residues. Germline CDR1 SGHAT, CDR2 FQNNGV. CDR3 sequence reads: CASSRRRAGYQETQYF. Written as DNA, the CDR3 is TGTGCCAGCAGCCGCCGTAGGGCAGGCTACCAAGAGACCCAGTACTTC.

The chain employs TRBV19 and TRBJ1-5; D uncertain. CDR3 length equals 13 residues. V lost 7 bases and J lost 2, with 9 bases in between. The V gene's germline CDR1 is LNHDA and CDR2 SQIVND (reference sequence). For the CDR3, the DNA is TGTGCCAGTATGGACCTCGGCAATCAGCCCCAGCATTTT. This gives the protein CASMDLGNQPQHF.

DNA of the CDR3: TGTGCCATCAGTGGCCGGGACGGCTCCTACGAGCAGTACTTC. Protein: CAISGRDGSYEQYF. The V gene is TRBV10-3, the J gene TRBJ2-7; D possibly matches TRBD1 or TRBD2 (5 bases each). The CDR3 contains 14 residues. Germline-derived CDR1 and CDR2 are ENHRY and SYGVKD. Trimming pared 4 bases from V and 0 bases from J, leaving 10 bases between.

This clonotype was seen a handful of times. This chain uses TRBV29-1 with TRBJ2-1; TRBD2 agrees at 10 bases. CDR3 length: 14 residues. In germline, CDR1 is SQVTM, CDR2 ANQGSEA. V shed 2 bases and J 6 bases; nucleotides not matched to a gene: 4. The CDR3 loop reads CSVEWLAGANEQFF. In nucleotides, the CDR3 is TGCAGCGTTGAATGGCTAGCGGGAGCCAATGAGCAGTTCTTC.

The chain couples TRBV5-1 to TRBJ1-5, with 7 nucleotides matching TRBD1. Germline V gives CDR1 SGHRS, CDR2 YFSETQ. J lost 7 bases, V lost 4 bases, and 11 bases had no gene match. CDR3 length: 15 residues. CDR3 nucleotides: TGCGCCAGCAGCCTGAACGACAGGGAAGACCAGCCCCAGCATTTT. This translates into CASSLNDREDQPQHF.

This clonotype came up a few times. This chain uses TRBV29-1 with TRBJ1-5; D is unresolved. V was trimmed by 4 bases and J by 5 bases, leaving 9 bases between them. CDR1 and CDR2 from the germline V gene are SQVTM and ANQGSEA. The CDR3 loop spans 12 amino acids. As DNA, the CDR3 is TGCAGCGTTGGGGCAGGAGATCAGCCCCAGCATTTT. It codes for CSVGAGDQPQHF. Full variable domain (outside the CDR3, taken from reference TRBV29-1 and TRBJ1-5): SAVISQKPSRDICQRGTSLTIQCQVDSQVTMMFWYRQQPGQSLTLIATANQGSEATYESGFVIDKFPISRPNLTFSTLTVSNMSPEDSSIYLCSVGAGDQPQHFGDGTRLSIL.

The CDR3 DNA reads as TGTGCCAGCACCCCGGACAGGCTCCAGGGGATCCAAGAGACCCAGTACTTC. Amino acids: CASTPDRLQGIQETQYF. The chain is built from TRBV6-2 or TRBV6-3 and TRBJ2-5; 7 bases align to TRBD1. With 7 bases clipped from V and 1 base from J, the junction kept 15 bases outside the gene matches. Looked up from germline, CDR1 is MNHEY and CDR2 is SVGEGT. CDR3 length: 17 amino acids.